The rows below give T cell receptor beta chains drawn from one sample of a study of T cells in narcolepsy. The assay was immunoSEQ multiplex PCR, and TCRdb's table has in-frame clones only and misses some. Of 20,000 to 25,000 clones in the sample, about 80% are singletons; the top ten hold 3.5% to 5%. The sequencing input was memory (CD45RA-) CD4+ T cells from blood. These receptors all stem from a human donor in good health. Both conserved end residues are part of each CDR3. D genes are given only for firm matches.

TRBJ2-3	TRBD1	TRBV6-1	CASSSGTGVTDTQYF
TRBJ2-5	TRBD2	TRBV2	CASSWTSGGSQETQYF
TRBJ2-7	TRBD1	TRBV5-1	CASSPPGQKYEQYF
TRBJ1-2	TRBD1	TRBV19	CASIPEDRGVYGYTF
TRBJ1-6	.	TRBV2	CASSEGRNSPLHF
TRBJ1-1	.	TRBV6-5	CASSHSRDTEAFF
TRBJ2-1	TRBD2	TRBV11-3	CASSSRTSGGAYNEQFF
TRBJ1-2	.	TRBV5-8	CASSLGGDGIGANYGYTF
TRBJ1-3	.	TRBV7-9	CASSLASGTPSGNTIYF
TRBJ1-6	.	TRBV27	CASNIQGPNSPLHF
TRBJ1-2	.	TRBV9	CASGVLSQTNFYGYTF
TRBJ1-1	.	TRBV5-4	CASTQGATRLENTEAFF
TRBJ1-1	.	TRBV5-1	CASSSDGSQRAFF
TRBJ1-4	.	TRBV18	CASSPGLGEKLFF
TRBJ1-2	TRBD1	TRBV18	CASSVDRVAGGYTF
TRBJ2-2	TRBD2	TRBV10-1	CASSESRTSSTGELFF
TRBJ2-7	.	TRBV7-7	CASSLGPSGYEQYF
TRBJ1-5	.	TRBV6-5	CASSQQRGPQHF
TRBJ2-3	TRBD2	TRBV19	CASSIISSGLGVTQYF
TRBJ1-6	.	TRBV5-1	CASSTDGGGNSPLHF
TRBJ1-4	.	TRBV6-1	CASSGGGIGEKLFF
TRBJ2-1	TRBD2	TRBV2	CASSDERGAYNEQFF
TRBJ2-2	TRBD1	TRBV9	CASSLTGANTGELFF
TRBJ2-5	TRBD2	TRBV14	CASSPGGGGAAVETQYF
.	TRBD1	TRBV6-6	CASSRQGSYEQYF
TRBJ2-2	.	TRBV14	CASRRRLTGELFF
TRBJ1-1	TRBD1	TRBV7-7	CASSLLRDRAFF
TRBJ1-1	.	TRBV7-2	CASSLPGNTEAFF
TRBJ1-4	.	TRBV6-1	CASSLDSGYEKLFF
TRBJ1-6	TRBD1	TRBV2	CASLQGAFYNSPLHF
TRBJ2-5	.	TRBV7-7	CASSLNSGAQETQYF
TRBJ2-1	.	TRBV7-8	CASSRTGSGSYNEQFF
TRBJ1-5	TRBD1	TRBV7-9	CASSPDRGGQPQHF
TRBJ2-2	.	TRBV10-3	CAISEWGLGGANTGELFF
TRBJ2-1	.	TRBV14	CASSQGGGSNNEQFF
TRBJ2-2	.	TRBV5-1	CASSLAGGDTGELFF
TRBJ2-2	TRBD1	TRBV5-1	CASSLADRGVGGELFF
TRBJ2-6	.	TRBV2	CASRPRAVVAGANVLTF
TRBJ1-2	.	TRBV7-2	CASSSPTDNYGYTF
TRBJ1-2	TRBD1	TRBV6-5	CASREGQGANYGYTF
TRBJ1-2	.	TRBV7-2	CASSSLWGRGYTF
TRBJ2-3	.	TRBV9	CASSQTGGLGTDTQYF
TRBJ2-7	TRBD1	TRBV7-6	CASSQPGQESYEQYF
TRBJ1-5	.	TRBV4-1	CASSQDHGGNQPQHF
TRBJ2-5	.	TRBV1	CTSSQHLRRPRKETQYF
TRBJ2-5	.	TRBV29-1	CSVLRSQETQYF
TRBJ1-2	.	TRBV2	CASSGRRGAYGYTF
TRBJ1-6	TRBD1	TRBV6-5	CASSYGTGGSPLHF
TRBJ2-5	.	TRBV7-2	CASSAWDNPAETQYF
TRBJ1-5	.	TRBV6-5	CASIGGRKVFGPQHF